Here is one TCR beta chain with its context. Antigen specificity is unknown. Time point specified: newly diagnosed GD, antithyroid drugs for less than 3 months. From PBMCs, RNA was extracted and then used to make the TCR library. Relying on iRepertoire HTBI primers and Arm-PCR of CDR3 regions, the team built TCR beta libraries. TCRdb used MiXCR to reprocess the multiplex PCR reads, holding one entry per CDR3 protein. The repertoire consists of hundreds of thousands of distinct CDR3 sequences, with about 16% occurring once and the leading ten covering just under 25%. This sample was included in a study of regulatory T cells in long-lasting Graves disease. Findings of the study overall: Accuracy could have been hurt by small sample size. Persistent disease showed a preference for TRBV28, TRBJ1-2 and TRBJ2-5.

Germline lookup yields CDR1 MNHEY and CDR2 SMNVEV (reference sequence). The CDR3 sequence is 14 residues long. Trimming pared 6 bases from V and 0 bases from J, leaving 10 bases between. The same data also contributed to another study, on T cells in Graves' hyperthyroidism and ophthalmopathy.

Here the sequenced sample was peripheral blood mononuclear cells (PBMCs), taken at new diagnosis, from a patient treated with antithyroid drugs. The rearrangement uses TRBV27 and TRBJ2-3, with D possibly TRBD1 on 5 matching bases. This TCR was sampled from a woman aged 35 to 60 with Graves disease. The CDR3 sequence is CASRQEYSTDTQYF. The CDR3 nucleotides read TGTGCCAGCAGACAGGAATATAGCACAGATACGCAGTATTTT.